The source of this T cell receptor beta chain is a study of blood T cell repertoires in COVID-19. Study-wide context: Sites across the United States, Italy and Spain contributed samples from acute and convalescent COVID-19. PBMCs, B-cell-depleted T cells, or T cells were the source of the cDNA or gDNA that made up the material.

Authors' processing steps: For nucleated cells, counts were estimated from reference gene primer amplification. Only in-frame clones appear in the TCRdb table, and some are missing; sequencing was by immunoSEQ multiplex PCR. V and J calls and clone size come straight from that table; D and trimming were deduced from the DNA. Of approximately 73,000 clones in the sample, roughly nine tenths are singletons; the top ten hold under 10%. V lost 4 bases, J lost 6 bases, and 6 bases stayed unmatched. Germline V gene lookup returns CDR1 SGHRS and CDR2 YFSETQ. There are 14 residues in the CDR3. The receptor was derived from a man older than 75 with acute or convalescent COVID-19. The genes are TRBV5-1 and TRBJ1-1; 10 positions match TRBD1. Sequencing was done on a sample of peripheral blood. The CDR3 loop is CASSPGQGKAEAFF. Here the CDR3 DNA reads TGCGCCAGCAGCCCGGGACAGGGGAAGGCTGAAGCTTTCTTT.